This T cell receptor beta chain was identified during a study of cytomegalovirus exposure and HLA in healthy donors. Findings and caveats of the study: In a later analysis, productive TCRs from donors in an Asian-associated ancestry cluster reportedly carried fewer N-insertions than the cohort mean.

PCR used 60 Vbeta primers and 13 Jbeta primers. Some clones are missing from TCRdb's copy, which holds only in-frame ones; the method was immunoSEQ multiplex PCR. The sample lists over 200,000 clones, around 64% occurring once. Germline assignment: CDR1 SGHNT and CDR2 YYREEE (reference sequence). V lost 1 base to trimming and J lost 4 bases; unmatched junction nucleotides: 8. The CDR3 is 17 residues long. As for this clone: Its specificity is not known.

This chain links TRBV5-4 with TRBJ1-1; TRBD1 matches at 12 bases. This receptor was identified in a man in his forties in good health and CMV-seropositive. Sample: PBMCs. The CDR3 reads CASSLRDRGRMGTEAFF. CDR3 coding DNA: TGTGCCAGCAGCTTGCGGGACAGGGGGCGAATGGGCACTGAAGCTTTCTTT. Full variable domain (remainder filled in from reference TRBV5-4 and TRBJ1-1): ETGVTQSPTHLIKTRGQQVTLRCSSQSGHNTVSWYQQALGQGPQFIFQYYREEENGRGNFPPRFSGLQFPNYSSELNVNALELDDSALYLCASSLRDRGRMGTEAFFGQGTRLTVV.